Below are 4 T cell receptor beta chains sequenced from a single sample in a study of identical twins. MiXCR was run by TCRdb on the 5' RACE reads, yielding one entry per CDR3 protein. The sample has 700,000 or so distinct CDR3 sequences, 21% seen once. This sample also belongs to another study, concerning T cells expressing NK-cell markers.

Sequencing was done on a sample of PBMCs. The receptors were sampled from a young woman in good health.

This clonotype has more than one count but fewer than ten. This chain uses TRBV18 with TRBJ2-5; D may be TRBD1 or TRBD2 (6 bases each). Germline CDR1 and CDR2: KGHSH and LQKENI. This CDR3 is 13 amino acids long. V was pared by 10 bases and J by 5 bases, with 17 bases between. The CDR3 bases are TGTGCCACCGTCCGGGGGCCGATGGAGACCCAGTACTTC. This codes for CATVRGPMETQYF.

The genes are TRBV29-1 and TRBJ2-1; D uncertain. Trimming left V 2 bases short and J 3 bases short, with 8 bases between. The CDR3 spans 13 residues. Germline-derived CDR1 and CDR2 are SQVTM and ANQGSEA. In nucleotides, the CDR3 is TGCAGCGTTGAAAAGGGCGTCTACAATGAGCAGTTCTTC. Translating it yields CSVEKGVYNEQFF.

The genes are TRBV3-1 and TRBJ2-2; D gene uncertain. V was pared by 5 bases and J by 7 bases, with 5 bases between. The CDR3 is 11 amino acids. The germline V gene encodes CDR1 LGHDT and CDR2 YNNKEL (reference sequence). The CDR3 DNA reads TGTGCCAGCAGCGCTATCGGGGAGCTGTTTTTT. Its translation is CASSAIGELFF.

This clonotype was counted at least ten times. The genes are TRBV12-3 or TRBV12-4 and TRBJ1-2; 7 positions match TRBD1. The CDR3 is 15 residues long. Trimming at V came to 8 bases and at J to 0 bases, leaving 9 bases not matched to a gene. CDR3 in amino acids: CASARQGSSNYGYTF. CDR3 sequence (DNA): TGTGCCAGCGCCCGACAGGGAAGTTCTAACTATGGCTACACCTTC.